The T cell receptor (beta chain) described here comes from a study of blood T cell repertoires in COVID-19. Clones were sequenced by immunoSEQ multiplex PCR, and TCRdb holds only the in-frame ones, with some missing. The table lists about 180,000 clones, roughly 86% of them singletons. This clone was detected only a few times. V shed 3 bases, J shed 0 bases, and the junction held 0 bases outside the gene matches. Per the germline V gene, CDR1 is SGHRS and CDR2 is YFSETQ. The CDR3 sequence is 14 residues long. The sequence was collected from a man aged 55 to 70 with COVID-19, enrolled during active disease. Sequencing input: peripheral blood. This chain links TRBV5-1 with TRBJ2-1, with 7 bases fitting TRBD1. CDR3 region: CASSWDSSYNEQFF. The CDR3 DNA is TGCGCCAGCAGCTGGGACAGCTCCTACAATGAGCAGTTCTTC.